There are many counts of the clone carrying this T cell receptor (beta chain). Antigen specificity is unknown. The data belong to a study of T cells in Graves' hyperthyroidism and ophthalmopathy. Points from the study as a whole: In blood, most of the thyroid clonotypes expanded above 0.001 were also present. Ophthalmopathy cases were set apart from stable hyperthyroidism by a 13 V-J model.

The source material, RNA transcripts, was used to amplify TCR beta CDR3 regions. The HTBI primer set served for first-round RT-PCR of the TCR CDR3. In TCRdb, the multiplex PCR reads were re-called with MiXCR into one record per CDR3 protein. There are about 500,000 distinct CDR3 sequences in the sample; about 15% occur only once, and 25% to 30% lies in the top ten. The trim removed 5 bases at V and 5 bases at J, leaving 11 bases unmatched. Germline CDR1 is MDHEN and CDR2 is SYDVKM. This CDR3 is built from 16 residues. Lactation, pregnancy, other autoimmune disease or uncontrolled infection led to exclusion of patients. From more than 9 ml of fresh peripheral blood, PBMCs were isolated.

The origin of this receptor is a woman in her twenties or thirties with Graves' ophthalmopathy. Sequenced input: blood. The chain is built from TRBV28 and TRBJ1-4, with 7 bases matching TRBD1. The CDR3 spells CASSPLGQVLNEKLFF. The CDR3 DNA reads TGTGCCAGCAGTCCACTAGGACAGGTCCTAAATGAAAAACTGTTTTTT.